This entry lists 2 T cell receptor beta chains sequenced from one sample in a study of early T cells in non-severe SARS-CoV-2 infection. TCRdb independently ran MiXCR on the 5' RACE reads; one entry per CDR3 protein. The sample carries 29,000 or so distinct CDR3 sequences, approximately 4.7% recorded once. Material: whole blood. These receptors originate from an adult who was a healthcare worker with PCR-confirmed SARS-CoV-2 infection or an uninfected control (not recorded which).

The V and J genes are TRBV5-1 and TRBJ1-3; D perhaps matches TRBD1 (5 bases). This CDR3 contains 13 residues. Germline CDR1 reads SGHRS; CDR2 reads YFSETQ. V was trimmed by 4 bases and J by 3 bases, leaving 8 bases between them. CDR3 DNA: TGCGCCAGCAGCGGGGACGGTGGAAACACCATATATTTT. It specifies CASSGDGGNTIYF.

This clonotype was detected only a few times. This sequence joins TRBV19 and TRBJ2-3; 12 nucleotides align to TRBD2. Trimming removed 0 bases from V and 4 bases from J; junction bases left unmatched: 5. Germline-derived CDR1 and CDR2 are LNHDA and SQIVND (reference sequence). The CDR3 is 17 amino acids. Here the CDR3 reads CASSIDRLAGEADTQYF. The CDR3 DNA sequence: TGTGCCAGTAGTATAGATAGACTAGCGGGGGAGGCAGATACGCAGTATTTT.